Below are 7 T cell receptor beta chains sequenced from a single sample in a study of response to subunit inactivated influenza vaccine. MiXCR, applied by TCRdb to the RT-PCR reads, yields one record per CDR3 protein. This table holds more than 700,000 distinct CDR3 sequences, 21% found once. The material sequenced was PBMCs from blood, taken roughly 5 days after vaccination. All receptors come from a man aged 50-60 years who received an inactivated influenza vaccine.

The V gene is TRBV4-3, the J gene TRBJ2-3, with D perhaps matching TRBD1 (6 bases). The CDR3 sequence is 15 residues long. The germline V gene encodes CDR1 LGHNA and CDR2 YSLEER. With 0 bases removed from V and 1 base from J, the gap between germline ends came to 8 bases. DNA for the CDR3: TGCGCCAGCAGCCAAGATTGGGGGCGCACAGATACGCAGTATTTT. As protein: CASSQDWGRTDTQYF.

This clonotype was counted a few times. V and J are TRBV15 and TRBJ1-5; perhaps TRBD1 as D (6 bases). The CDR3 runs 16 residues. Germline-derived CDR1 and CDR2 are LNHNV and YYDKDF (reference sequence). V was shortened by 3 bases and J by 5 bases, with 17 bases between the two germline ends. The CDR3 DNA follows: TGTGCCACCAGCAGGGGCAGGGGAGAAGTCGATCAGCCCCAGCATTTT. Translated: CATSRGRGEVDQPQHF.

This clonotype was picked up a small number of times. CDR3 region: CASSTGQEYYEQYF. As DNA, the CDR3 is TGTGCCAGCAGCACGGGACAGGAGTACTACGAGCAGTACTTC. V usage is TRBV21-1 and J usage is TRBJ2-7; the table names TRBD1, a call not compared with the DNA. TRBV21-1 has pseudogene status. The CDR3 has 14 amino acids.

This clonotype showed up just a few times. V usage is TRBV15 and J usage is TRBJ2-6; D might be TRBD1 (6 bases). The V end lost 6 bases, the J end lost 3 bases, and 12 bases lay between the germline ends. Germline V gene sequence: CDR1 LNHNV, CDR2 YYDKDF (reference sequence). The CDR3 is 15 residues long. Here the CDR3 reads CATSLRTVGANVLTF. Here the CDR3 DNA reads TGTGCCACCAGTCTCCGGACAGTTGGGGCCAACGTCCTGACTTTC.

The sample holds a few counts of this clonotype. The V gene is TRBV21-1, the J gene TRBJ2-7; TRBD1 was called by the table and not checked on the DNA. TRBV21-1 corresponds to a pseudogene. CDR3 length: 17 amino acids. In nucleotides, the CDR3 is TGTGCCAGCAGCGCGGACACTGGGGAACAGGGCCCCTACGAGCAGTACTTC. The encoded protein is CASSADTGEQGPYEQYF.

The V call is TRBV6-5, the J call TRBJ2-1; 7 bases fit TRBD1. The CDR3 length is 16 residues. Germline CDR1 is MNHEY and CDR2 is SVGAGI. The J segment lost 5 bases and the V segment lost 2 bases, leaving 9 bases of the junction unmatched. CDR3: CASSYVSGGMDNEQFF. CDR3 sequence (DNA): TGTGCCAGCAGTTACGTGTCAGGGGGAATGGACAATGAGCAGTTCTTC.

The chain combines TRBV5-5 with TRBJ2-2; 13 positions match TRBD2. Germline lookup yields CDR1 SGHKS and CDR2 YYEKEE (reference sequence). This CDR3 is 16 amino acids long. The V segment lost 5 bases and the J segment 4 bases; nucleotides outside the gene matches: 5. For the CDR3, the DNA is TGTGCCAGCAGGACTAGCGGGGGGCTATTCACCGGGGAGCTGTTTTTT. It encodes CASRTSGGLFTGELFF.